This TCR beta chain derives from a study of radiation and T cells in renal cell carcinoma. Sample treatment: treatment-naive control, cytoreductive nephrectomy. Control tumors came from treatment-naive patients without prior radiation. The method was immunoSEQ multiplex PCR; TCRdb's version includes in-frame clones alone and lacks a portion of them. The sample shows 24,000 or so clones, nearly 55% of them seen only once. Findings of the study overall: Compared with controls, irradiated tumors had more, larger dominant CDR3 motifs.

V was clipped by 4 bases and J by 3 bases; unmatched bases: 5. The length of the CDR3 is 15 residues. Germline V CDR1 and CDR2: MNHNS, SASEGT. A note on this clone: What it binds is not known.

Sequenced here: tumor tissue, sampled from a patient whose treatment was nephrectomy without radiotherapy. This receptor was taken from a human donor with renal cell carcinoma. This chain connects TRBV6-1 to TRBJ2-1; 8 bases align to TRBD1. CDR3 protein: CASSVSGTGYNEQFF. As DNA, the CDR3 is TGTGCCAGCAGTGTCTCCGGGACAGGCTACAATGAGCAGTTCTTC.